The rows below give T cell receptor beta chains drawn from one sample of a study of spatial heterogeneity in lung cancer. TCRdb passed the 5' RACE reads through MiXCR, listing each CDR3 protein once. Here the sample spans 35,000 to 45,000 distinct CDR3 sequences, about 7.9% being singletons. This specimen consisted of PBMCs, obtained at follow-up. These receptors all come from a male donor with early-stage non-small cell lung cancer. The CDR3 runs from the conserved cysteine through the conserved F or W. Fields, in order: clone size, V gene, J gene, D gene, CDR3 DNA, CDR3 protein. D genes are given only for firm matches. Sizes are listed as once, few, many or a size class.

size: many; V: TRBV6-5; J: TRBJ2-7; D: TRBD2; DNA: TGTGCCAGCAGTCAAGGACTAGCGTCCGAGCAGTACTTC; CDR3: CASSQGLASEQYF
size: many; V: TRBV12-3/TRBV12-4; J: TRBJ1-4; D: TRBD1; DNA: TGTGCCAGCAGTTTCCAGGAGGGGGCAGGAAAACTGTTTTTT; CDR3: CASSFQEGAGKLFF
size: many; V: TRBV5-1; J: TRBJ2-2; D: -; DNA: TGCGCCAGCAGCTTGGACGGGCTCAGAAACACCGGGGAGCTGTTTTTT; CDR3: CASSLDGLRNTGELFF
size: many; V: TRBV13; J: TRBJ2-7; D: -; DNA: TGTGCCAGCAGCTTAGGGGCAGGGGTTACCTACGAGCAGTACTTC; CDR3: CASSLGAGVTYEQYF
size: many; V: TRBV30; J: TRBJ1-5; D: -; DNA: TGTGCCTCCAGTGGGGACGGGGGGGTCAATCAGCCCCAGCATTTT; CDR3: CASSGDGGVNQPQHF
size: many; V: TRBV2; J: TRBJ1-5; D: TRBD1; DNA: TGTGCCAGCAGAGGGCGACAGGGTGACAATCAGCCCCAGCATTTT; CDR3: CASRGRQGDNQPQHF
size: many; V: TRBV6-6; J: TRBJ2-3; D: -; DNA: TGTGCCAGCAGTTACCCCGACTCCACAGATACGCAGTATTTT; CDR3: CASSYPDSTDTQYF
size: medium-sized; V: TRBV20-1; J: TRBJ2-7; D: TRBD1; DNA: TGCAGTGCTAGAGACCTCGGCGGACAGGGGTACGAGCAGTACTTC; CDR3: CSARDLGGQGYEQYF
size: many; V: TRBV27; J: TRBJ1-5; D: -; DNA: TGTGCCAGCAGTTTCAGGGGTAGCAATCAGCCCCAGCATTTT; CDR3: CASSFRGSNQPQHF
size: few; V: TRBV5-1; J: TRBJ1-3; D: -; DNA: TGCGCCAGCAGCTTGCTCCACTCCGGAGGAAACACCATATATTTT; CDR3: CASSLLHSGGNTIYF